These 26 T cell receptor beta chains came from one sample sequenced in a study of T cell repertoires in cytomegalovirus infection. Their recognized antigens are unknown. A single record per CDR3 protein comes from TCRdb applying MiXCR to the reads. This repertoire shows approximately 730,000 distinct CDR3 sequences, approximately 32% found once; its top ten account for approximately 14%. The specimen comprised cultured CD8+ T cells from PBMCs, sampled from culture after CMV antigen stimulation. Receptors originate from a human donor in good health (CMV status not recorded). Some clones in this sample may be carry-over from other donors' samples.

This clonotype has just a few counts. This sequence joins TRBV6-2 or TRBV6-3 and TRBJ2-1; 8 bases map to TRBD2. Germline lookup yields CDR1 MNHEY and CDR2 SVGEGT. The CDR3 length is 15 residues. Unmatched junction bases numbered 6, after V lost 2 bases and J lost 6 bases. Here the CDR3 reads CASSYESGGLNEQFF. In DNA, the CDR3 is TGTGCCAGCAGTTACGAGTCGGGGGGGCTCAATGAGCAGTTCTTC.

The rearrangement uses TRBV4-1 and TRBJ2-1; D is unresolved. This CDR3 contains 17 residues. Per germline, CDR1 MGHRA and CDR2 YSYEKL. The V end lost 2 bases, the J end lost 4 bases, and 18 bases lay between the germline ends. CDR3 sequence reads: CASSQKKDSGRYNEQFF. The CDR3 DNA sequence: TGCGCCAGCAGCCAAAAAAAGGATAGTGGGCGGTACAATGAGCAGTTCTTC.

This clonotype has a handful of counts. The J gene is TRBJ2-7, the V gene TRBV19; 9 nucleotides align to TRBD1. This CDR3 comprises 16 residues. The V and J ends lost 0 bases and 5 bases, in that order; junction bases with no gene match: 8. CDR1 and CDR2 (germline): LNHDA, SQIVND (reference sequence). The CDR3 here is CASSIEDAGQGNEQYV. CDR3 nucleotides: TGTGCCAGTAGTATAGAAGACGCGGGACAGGGTAACGAGCAGTACGTC.

The V gene is TRBV4-1, the J gene TRBJ1-4; D remains ambiguous. CDR3 length equals 14 residues. V lost 3 bases and J 6 bases, leaving 11 bases between the germline ends. Germline CDR1 reads MGHRA; CDR2 reads YSYEKL. The CDR3 sequence: CASSHDDRDEKLFF. CDR3 bases: TGCGCCAGCAGCCACGATGATCGGGATGAAAAACTGTTTTTT.

The chain joins TRBV18 to TRBJ2-1; TRBD1 aligns across 10 bases. Per germline, CDR1 KGHSH and CDR2 LQKENI. V shed 3 bases and J 4 bases; nucleotides not matched to a gene: 9. The CDR3 has 17 residues. DNA for the CDR3: TGTGCCAGCTCACCCGGAGTGGGGGACAGGGGTTACAATGAGCAGTTCTTC. Translated, it gives CASSPGVGDRGYNEQFF.

V is TRBV5-6 and J is TRBJ1-2; D remains unclear. Germline V gene lookup returns CDR1 SGHDT and CDR2 YYEEEE. V was clipped by 5 bases and J by 0 bases, with 14 bases between them. There are 15 residues in the CDR3. The CDR3 DNA sequence: TGTGCCAGCAGGGAAACGACGGAAGCTAACTATGGCTACACCTTC. Protein sequence: CASRETTEANYGYTF.

CDR3 nucleotide sequence: TGTGCCAGCAGTTACCCGGGACCGGGGGGAGATACGCAGTATTTT. Protein product: CASSYPGPGGDTQYF. V usage is TRBV25-1 and J usage is TRBJ2-3; 7 bases fit TRBD2. Germline V gene lookup returns CDR1 MGHDK and CDR2 SYGVNS. The junction had 10 bases not matched to a gene; V was cut back by 5 bases and J by 5 bases. The CDR3 loop spans 15 amino acids.

There are a few counts of this clonotype. The chain uses TRBV12-3 or TRBV12-4 and TRBJ2-3, with TRBD2 as a possible D gene (7 bases). The V and J ends lost 6 bases and 5 bases respectively, with 21 bases between them. The CDR3 extends over 16 amino acids. CDR3 amino acids: CASSRSGDTGEDTQYF. The CDR3 DNA sequence: TGTGCCAGCAGCCGGAGCGGGGACACCGGGGAAGATACGCAGTATTTT.

The chain couples TRBV13 to TRBJ1-2; D ambiguous. This CDR3 spans 15 amino acids. Germline V gene data show CDR1 as PRHDT and CDR2 as FYEKMQ (reference sequence). V was shortened by 0 bases and J by 0 bases, with 8 bases between the two germline ends. CDR3: CASSLGGASNYGYTF. The CDR3 region has the DNA TGTGCCAGCAGCTTAGGAGGAGCCTCTAACTATGGCTACACCTTC.

Many counts were recorded for this clonotype. This chain uses TRBV12-3 or TRBV12-4 with TRBJ2-1; TRBD2 matches 10 bases. V lost 2 bases, J lost 8 bases, and 3 bases stayed unmatched. This CDR3 has 14 amino acids. The CDR3 loop reads CASSLSGGAYEQFF. CDR3 nucleotide sequence: TGTGCCAGCAGTTTAAGCGGGGGGGCCTATGAGCAGTTCTTC.

This clonotype showed up just a few times. The rearrangement uses TRBV12-3 or TRBV12-4 and TRBJ1-2; 7 bases agree with TRBD1. This CDR3 is 16 amino acids long. V shed 1 base and J 2 bases; nucleotides not matched to a gene: 7. For the CDR3, the DNA is TGTGCCAGCAGTTTAGGAATACAGGGGTGGAACTATGGCTACACCTTC. Encoded protein: CASSLGIQGWNYGYTF.

In regard to this clonotype: A read error is possible here, since a much larger clone lies one base away. This likely comes from a read error, as the CDR3 has no conserved phenylalanine or tryptophan at its end. V gene TRBV4-1 combines with J gene TRBJ2-3; D might be TRBD1 or TRBD2, each matching 6 bases. The CDR3 contains 15 residues. CDR1 and CDR2 from the germline V gene are MGHRA and YSYEKL. V lost 3 bases to trimming and J lost 0 bases, with 10 bases between them. The CDR3 sequence: CASSQRGVSTDTQYS. The CDR3 DNA sequence: TGCGCCAGCAGCCAGAGGGGGGTTAGCACAGATACGCAGTATTCT.

The chain employs TRBV27 and TRBJ2-7, with D tentatively TRBD1 (5 bases). With 5 bases removed from V and 5 bases from J, the gap between germline ends came to 16 bases. The CDR3 runs to 14 residues. CDR1 MNHEY and CDR2 SMNVEV come from the germline V gene (reference sequence). The CDR3 sequence: CASSPDSVWNEQYV. CDR3 coding DNA: TGTGCCAGCAGTCCAGACAGTGTATGGAACGAGCAGTACGTC.

This rearrangement joins TRBV5-1 to TRBJ1-1; possibly TRBD1 for D (6 bases). The CDR3 consists of 14 residues. The germline V and J ends were trimmed by 4 bases and 7 bases, with 17 bases remaining between them. Germline V gene data show CDR1 as SGHRS and CDR2 as YFSETQ. For the CDR3, the DNA is TGCGCCAGCAGCCCGACGCCGGGGGCAAATGAAGCTTTCTTT. It translates to CASSPTPGANEAFF.

The genes are TRBV19 and TRBJ2-1; a possible D gene is TRBD1 (6 bases). CDR1 and CDR2 from the germline V gene are LNHDA and SQIVND (reference sequence). Deletions cut 5 bases from V and 6 bases from J, with 14 bases between. This CDR3 has 14 amino acids. In DNA form, the CDR3 reads TGTGCCAGTAGTGGCTCAGGGGTGGGCAATGAGCAGTTCTTC. This sequence encodes CASSGSGVGNEQFF. Using reference TRBV19 and TRBJ2-1 for the parts outside the CDR3, the full variable domain is DGGITQSPKYLFRKEGQNVTLSCEQNLNHDAMYWYRQDPGQGLRLIYYSQIVNDFQKGDIAEGYSVSREKKESFPLTVTSAQKNPTAFYLCASSGSGVGNEQFFGPGTRLTVL.

This clonotype was detected a few times. The conserved closing phenylalanine or tryptophan is absent in this CDR3, likely reflecting a read error. The limits of the CDR3 on the DNA are not certain, so only TCRdb's listed CDR3 is given. The chain is built from TRBV6-4 and TRBJ2-7; TRBD1 is the table's D call, not checked against the DNA. A total of 8 residues make up the CDR3, ends included. Germline values: CDR1 MRHNA, CDR2 SNTAGT. CDR3 amino acids: CASSALIS.

This clonotype was counted a few times. This chain links TRBV24-1 with TRBJ1-5, with D unclear. V shed 0 bases and J shed 7 bases, with 12 bases lying between them. From germline, CDR1 is KGHDR and CDR2 SFDVKD. This CDR3 is built from 15 residues. The CDR3 DNA reads TGTGCCACCAGTGATTTGCGGCGGTCGGGACAGCCCCAGCATTTT. Its protein is CATSDLRRSGQPQHF.

This clonotype showed up many times. This chain uses TRBV7-8 with TRBJ1-2; TRBD1 is a possible D gene (6 bases). The V end lost 5 bases, the J end lost 0 bases, and 16 bases lay between the germline ends. Germline V lookup: CDR1 SGHVS, CDR2 FQNEAQ. The CDR3 runs 16 residues. In DNA, the CDR3 is TGTGCCAGCAGCGCTGCGGGACACCATCCTAACTATGGCTACACCTTC. Its translation is CASSAAGHHPNYGYTF.

The gene calls are TRBV6-2 or TRBV6-3 and TRBJ2-3; 7 bases are shared with TRBD2. The germline V gene encodes CDR1 MNHEY and CDR2 SVGEGT. The V segment lost 8 bases and the J segment 2 bases; nucleotides outside the gene matches: 7. This CDR3 comprises 14 residues. The CDR3 region is CASFGLGFTDTQYF. The CDR3 DNA reads as TGTGCCAGCTTCGGACTAGGATTCACAGATACGCAGTATTTT.

This clonotype was counted between two and nine times. The chain employs TRBV20-1 and TRBJ2-1, with 9 bases lining up with TRBD2. CDR1 and CDR2 (germline): DFQATT, SNEGSKA (reference sequence). The CDR3 is made up of 13 amino acids. The V segment lost 6 bases and the J segment 4 bases; nucleotides outside the gene matches: 4. The chain's CDR3 is CSALAGLYNEQFF. The CDR3 region has the DNA TGCAGTGCCCTAGCGGGGCTATACAATGAGCAGTTCTTC.

The sample holds many counts of this clonotype. The J gene is TRBJ2-3, the V gene TRBV7-6; tentative D call: TRBD2 (6 bases). The CDR3 contains 17 residues. Deletions cut 5 bases from V and 5 bases from J, with 23 bases between. CDR1 is SGHVS and CDR2 is FNYEAQ in the germline V gene. CDR3 sequence reads: CASSRYWRGARGDTQYF. DNA of the CDR3: TGTGCCAGCAGCAGATACTGGCGCGGGGCACGGGGAGATACGCAGTATTTT.

This clonotype occurred a few times. The chain uses TRBV7-9 and TRBJ2-7; TRBD1 aligns across 7 bases. The CDR3 consists of 13 residues. V trimming: 4 bases; J trimming: 5 bases; junction bases outside the gene matches: 5. CDR1 SEHNR and CDR2 FQNEAQ come from the germline V gene (reference sequence). The CDR3 sequence: CASSSRTGHEQYV. In DNA form, the CDR3 reads TGTGCCAGCAGCTCTCGGACAGGCCACGAGCAGTACGTC.

This clonotype was recorded a few times. The chain is built from TRBV15 and TRBJ2-1, with TRBD2 as a possible D gene (7 bases). There are 15 residues in the CDR3. Trimming cost V 6 bases and J 4 bases, with 16 bases left between them. Germline values: CDR1 LNHNV, CDR2 YYDKDF (reference sequence). CDR3 bases: TGTGCCACCAGAACGGGGGGCCTTAGGTACAATGAGCAGTTCTTC. Its translation is CATRTGGLRYNEQFF.

Regarding this clonotype: One junction end disagrees with the germline gene, perhaps due to a read error. The chain employs TRBV7-2 and TRBJ1-3; the D is unclear. The germline V gene encodes CDR1 SGHTA and CDR2 FQGNSA. This CDR3 spans 16 amino acids. In DNA, the CDR3 is TGTGCCAGCAGCTTAGCAGGGAAGAGCTCTGGAAACCCCATATATTTT. This encodes CASSLAGKSSGNPIYF.

This clonotype was seen more than once but under ten times. CDR3 protein: CASSRPPSGGAPYNEQFF. The CDR3 nucleotides read TGTGCCAGTAGTAGGCCCCCCAGCGGGGGGGCCCCCTACAATGAGCAGTTCTTC. The chain recombines TRBV19 with TRBJ2-1, with TRBD2 identical over 10 bases. CDR3 length equals 18 residues. J gave up 2 bases and V 4 bases, and 11 bases lay outside the gene matches. The germline CDR1 and CDR2 sequences are LNHDA and SQIVND (reference sequence).

In the case of this clonotype: A much larger clone sits a single nucleotide away, making a read error possible. The chain couples TRBV7-9 to TRBJ2-5, with D perhaps given as TRBD1 or TRBD2 (5 bases each). V dropped 0 bases and J dropped 2 bases, with 7 bases sitting between them. Germline CDR1 and CDR2: SEHNR and FQNEAQ (reference sequence). The CDR3 is 14 amino acids. As DNA, the CDR3 is TGTGCCAGCAGCTTAGCGGGGGAACAAGAGACCCAGTACTTC. Translation: CASSLAGEQETQYF.